One sample yielded the 28 T cell receptor beta chains listed below, sequenced in a study of blood T cell repertoires in COVID-19. Profiling relied on immunoSEQ multiplex PCR, and the TCRdb table lists in-frame clones only, not all of them. Of 19,000 or so clones in the sample, roughly 84% were seen once. Sequencing used peripheral blood. These receptors were obtained from a man between 40 and 49 years old with active COVID-19.

Only a few counts were recorded for this clone. The rearrangement uses TRBV5-6 and TRBJ1-5, with no clear D. This CDR3 spans 15 amino acids. V was shortened by 3 bases and J by 5 bases, with 15 bases between the two germline ends. Germline CDR1 SGHDT, CDR2 YYEEEE. As DNA, the CDR3 is TGTGCCAGCAGCTCGTCCGGGCAGCGGTATCAGCCCCAGCATTTT. It specifies CASSSSGQRYQPQHF.

The chain couples TRBV3-1 (or the pseudogene TRBV3-2) to TRBJ2-1; TRBD2 matches at 13 bases. The germline CDR1 and CDR2 sequences are LGHDT and YNNKEL (reference sequence). Trimming removed 5 bases from V and 0 bases from J; junction bases left unmatched: 10. This CDR3 has 19 amino acids. This CDR3 reads CASSFGLAGVGGSYNEQFF. CDR3 sequence (DNA): TGTGCCAGCAGCTTTGGACTAGCGGGAGTTGGGGGCTCCTACAATGAGCAGTTCTTC.

The chain carries TRBV10-2 and TRBJ2-3, with TRBD2 matching 7 bases. The trim removed 6 bases at V and 2 bases at J, leaving 5 bases unmatched. CDR1 WSHSY and CDR2 SAAADI come from the germline V gene. The CDR3 contains 14 residues. The CDR3 sequence: CASRTGGYTDTQYF. The CDR3 region has the DNA TGCGCCAGCAGGACGGGAGGATACACAGATACGCAGTATTTT.

This chain joins TRBV5-6 and TRBJ2-7; D is ambiguous. CDR1 SGHDT and CDR2 YYEEEE come from the germline V gene. V lost 1 base and J lost 0, with 8 bases in between. The CDR3 runs 14 residues. The CDR3 coding sequence is TGTGCCAGCAGCTTGATACAGTTCTCCTACGAGCAGTACTTC. The encoded protein is CASSLIQFSYEQYF.

The V and J genes are TRBV2 and TRBJ2-7, with 10 positions matching TRBD1. The length of the CDR3 is 16 residues. Trimming cost V 6 bases and J 2 bases; bases outside gene matches: 10. CDR1 is SNHLY and CDR2 is FYNNEI in the germline V gene. CDR3 residues: CASSLPGGTGAYEQYF. The CDR3 DNA sequence: TGTGCCAGCAGCCTTCCGGGAGGGACAGGGGCCTACGAGCAGTACTTC.

This clone was seen a few times. The rearrangement joins TRBV27 to TRBJ2-3; 8 nucleotides line up with TRBD1. Trimming cost V 8 bases and J 4 bases; bases outside gene matches: 8. Germline V gene lookup returns CDR1 MNHEY and CDR2 SMNVEV (reference sequence). The CDR3 runs 14 residues. The DNA of the CDR3 is TGTGCCAGCGGAGACAGGGGCCCCGCAGATACGCAGTATTTT. Its translation: CASGDRGPADTQYF.

The chain uses TRBV11-2 and TRBJ2-7, with D unresolved. V was cut by 3 bases and J by 3 bases, with 6 bases left in between. The CDR3 extends over 12 amino acids. CDR1 and CDR2 (germline): SGHAT, FQNNGV. The CDR3 nucleotides are TGTGCCAGCAGCTTGTTCAACTACGAGCAGTACTTC. Its protein product is CASSLFNYEQYF. Supplemented by reference TRBV11-2 and TRBJ2-7, the full variable domain reads EAGVAQSPRYKIIEKRQSVAFWCNPISGHATLYWYQQILGQGPKLLIQFQNNGVVDDSQLPKDRFSAERLKGVDSTLKIQPAKLEDSAVYLCASSLFNYEQYFGPGTRLTVT.

The chain links TRBV5-8 to TRBJ2-7; possibly TRBD1 for D (6 bases). V was pared by 3 bases and J by 3 bases, with 10 bases between. The CDR3 is 13 amino acids. The germline V gene encodes CDR1 SGHTS and CDR2 YDEGEE. As DNA, the CDR3 is TGTGCCAGCAGCTCCCGGGACAACTACGAGCAGTACTTC. It yields the protein CASSSRDNYEQYF.

The V call is TRBV4-3, the J call TRBJ2-7; the match to TRBD2 covers 7 bases. The CDR3 is 15 residues long. V shed 3 bases and J 3 bases; nucleotides not matched to a gene: 8. The V gene's germline CDR1 is LGHNA and CDR2 YSLEER. CDR3 residues: CASSHYAGVLYEQYF. The CDR3 bases are TGCGCCAGCAGCCATTACGCGGGGGTTCTCTACGAGCAGTACTTC.

The chain is built from TRBV19 and TRBJ2-1; 11 positions match TRBD2. The germline CDR1 and CDR2 sequences are LNHDA and SQIVND (reference sequence). This CDR3 region has 16 residues. J was trimmed by 8 bases and V by 4 bases; bases with no gene match: 10. The CDR3 protein is CASSRPTSGSIHEQFF. In DNA, the CDR3 is TGTGCCAGTAGTAGGCCTACTAGCGGGAGTATCCATGAGCAGTTCTTC.

The rearrangement links TRBV4-3 to TRBJ1-2; maybe TRBD1 (5 bases). The CDR3 covers 15 residues. CDR1 and CDR2 from the germline V gene are LGHNA and YSLEER. Trimming shortened V by 0 bases and J by 8 bases, and 16 bases separated the two germline ends. The CDR3 DNA reads TGCGCCAGCAGCCAAGATTTCCCAGGGACTCGCGGCTACACCTTC. Translation gives CASSQDFPGTRGYTF.

This chain connects TRBV9 to TRBJ2-5; D is unresolved. CDR1 and CDR2 (germline): SGDLS, YYNGEE. The CDR3 length is 15 residues. Trimming took 0 bases from V and 2 from J, leaving 11 bases between them. This chain's CDR3 is CASSVAPEFQETQYF. CDR3 DNA sequence: TGTGCCAGCAGCGTAGCTCCGGAGTTTCAAGAGACCCAGTACTTC.

The gene calls are TRBV7-9 and TRBJ1-1; D is perhaps TRBD1 (5 bases). Germline lookup yields CDR1 SEHNR and CDR2 FQNEAQ (reference sequence). Trimming left V 0 bases short and J 5 bases short, with 7 bases between. This CDR3 is 13 amino acids long. CDR3 bases: TGTGCCAGCAGCTTAGCGGAGGGGACTGAAGCTTTCTTT. Translating gives CASSLAEGTEAFF.

The V call is TRBV19, the J call TRBJ2-1; TRBD2 matches 9 bases. The J segment lost 4 bases and the V segment lost 4 bases, leaving 5 bases of the junction unmatched. Germline V gene sequence: CDR1 LNHDA, CDR2 SQIVND (reference sequence). The CDR3 is 15 residues long. This chain's CDR3 is CASSKTSGLYNEQFF. The CDR3 nucleotides are TGTGCCAGTAGTAAAACTAGCGGGCTTTACAATGAGCAGTTCTTC. The complete variable domain, with remaining parts taken from reference TRBV19 and TRBJ2-1, reads DGGITQSPKYLFRKEGQNVTLSCEQNLNHDAMYWYRQDPGQGLRLIYYSQIVNDFQKGDIAEGYSVSREKKESFPLTVTSAQKNPTAFYLCASSKTSGLYNEQFFGPGTRLTVL.

This clone showed up just a few times. This chain connects TRBV28 to TRBJ2-5; D is possibly TRBD1 (5 bases). The CDR3 is made up of 14 amino acids. Trimming shortened V by 7 bases and J by 1 base, and 13 bases separated the two germline ends. Germline CDR1 reads MDHEN; CDR2 reads SYDVKM. DNA of the CDR3: TGTGCCAGCACTCGTTGGGGCCGCCAAGAGACCCAGTACTTC. Its translation is CASTRWGRQETQYF.

The sample holds a few counts of this clone. The chain uses TRBV6-4 and TRBJ2-2; TRBD1 is a possible D gene (5 bases). The CDR3 is made up of 16 amino acids. Germline values: CDR1 MRHNA, CDR2 SNTAGT. V lost 4 bases, J lost 6 bases, and 18 bases lay in between. Here the CDR3 reads CASSVHGAGYAGELFF. CDR3 bases: TGTGCCAGCAGTGTTCATGGGGCAGGGTATGCCGGGGAGCTGTTTTTT.

The genes are TRBV4-1 and TRBJ2-7, with 9 bases lining up with TRBD1. Germline CDR1 is MGHRA and CDR2 is YSYEKL. V was clipped by 2 bases and J by 5 bases; unmatched bases: 10. This CDR3 spans 16 amino acids. The chain's CDR3 is CASSQKYGTGLHEQYF. The DNA of the CDR3 is TGCGCCAGCAGCCAAAAATACGGGACAGGGCTCCACGAGCAGTACTTC.

The chain's CDR3 is CASSLAPGIGNTIYF. The CDR3, as DNA: TGTGCCAGCAGCTTAGCTCCAGGGATCGGAAACACCATATATTTT. J is TRBJ1-3 and V is TRBV11-2; a weak D match, TRBD1 (5 bases). The CDR3 has 15 residues. Germline V gene data show CDR1 as SGHAT and CDR2 as FQNNGV. Trimming took off 1 base at V and 4 bases at J, with 11 bases between the two ends.

The J gene is TRBJ2-7, the V gene TRBV29-1; no definite D call. The V end lost 5 bases, the J end lost 3 bases, and 8 bases lay between the germline ends. Germline-derived CDR1 and CDR2 are SQVTM and ANQGSEA. The CDR3 is made up of 11 amino acids. The CDR3 bases are TGCAGCGTTTCCCAGTTCTACGAGCAGTACTTC. Translating gives CSVSQFYEQYF.

The rearrangement links TRBV4-1 to TRBJ2-1; TRBD2 aligns across 12 bases. Trimming cost V 1 base and J 1 base; bases outside gene matches: 5. The CDR3 has 18 residues. CDR1 is MGHRA, CDR2 YSYEKL, per germline. CDR3 in DNA: TGCGCCAGCAGCCAAGGGGCTAGCGGGAGGGCTTCCTACAATGAGCAGTTCTTC. This sequence encodes CASSQGASGRASYNEQFF.

The V call is TRBV11-2, the J call TRBJ2-3; 8 bases match TRBD2. After removal of 3 bases from V and 1 base from J, the junction contained 3 bases not matched to a gene. The CDR3 loop spans 15 amino acids. Looked up from germline, CDR1 is SGHAT and CDR2 is FQNNGV. This CDR3 is CASSLISGGTDTQYF. CDR3 sequence (DNA): TGTGCCAGCAGCTTGATTAGCGGGGGCACAGATACGCAGTATTTT.

This clone has just one count. The chain joins TRBV18 to TRBJ1-3; a possible D gene is TRBD1 (6 bases). Trimming stripped 0 bases from V and 0 bases from J, with 12 bases between. Looked up from germline, CDR1 is KGHSH and CDR2 is LQKENI. The CDR3 has 17 residues. The CDR3 sequence is CASSPPGAYSSGNTIYF. The DNA of the CDR3 is TGTGCCAGCTCACCACCGGGGGCTTACTCCTCTGGAAACACCATATATTTT.

V usage is TRBV24-1 and J usage is TRBJ2-7, with D unresolved. Trimming took off 10 bases at V and 4 bases at J, with 13 bases between the two ends. Per the germline V gene, CDR1 is KGHDR and CDR2 is SFDVKD. The CDR3 is 12 residues long. CDR3 in DNA: TGTGCCACGATTGGGTTAGCTTACGAGCAGTACTTC. Translation: CATIGLAYEQYF.

DNA for the CDR3: TGTGCCAGCTCAGAGACAGGGGATGGTTCACCCCTCCACTTT. Residues: CASSETGDGSPLHF. The gene calls are TRBV18 and TRBJ1-6; TRBD1 matches 8 bases. The CDR3 loop spans 14 amino acids. V lost 5 bases to trimming and J lost 9 bases; unmatched junction nucleotides: 6. Germline CDR1 is KGHSH and CDR2 is LQKENI.

V usage is TRBV6-2 or TRBV6-3 and J usage is TRBJ2-7; 8 bases match TRBD2. J lost 1 base, V lost 5 bases, and 10 bases had no gene match. The germline CDR1 and CDR2 sequences are MNHEY and SVGEGT. The CDR3 runs to 16 residues. CDR3 protein: CASSQISSGRSYEQYF. The CDR3 DNA reads TGTGCCAGCAGTCAGATTTCTAGCGGGCGTTCCTACGAGCAGTACTTC.

The rearrangement uses TRBV9 and TRBJ2-7, with TRBD1 identical over 10 bases. This CDR3 is built from 14 residues. The V and J ends lost 2 bases and 5 bases, in that order; junction bases with no gene match: 4. Per germline, CDR1 SGDLS and CDR2 YYNGEE. The CDR3 spells CASSVGQGYNEQYF. CDR3 DNA sequence: TGTGCCAGCAGCGTGGGACAGGGGTACAACGAGCAGTACTTC.

This rearrangement joins TRBV6-5 to TRBJ1-4; TRBD1 is a possible D gene (6 bases). The germline V and J ends were trimmed by 8 bases and 6 bases, with 10 bases remaining between them. The CDR3 sequence is 12 residues long. Germline V gene sequence: CDR1 MNHEY, CDR2 SVGAGI. The CDR3: CASQQGDEKLFF. DNA for the CDR3: TGTGCCAGCCAACAGGGTGATGAAAAACTGTTTTTT.

This clone is large by share. This chain links TRBV3-1 (or the pseudogene TRBV3-2) with TRBJ2-7; D may be TRBD1 (6 bases). CDR1 is LGHDT, CDR2 YNNKEL, per germline (reference sequence). The CDR3 sequence is 13 residues long. Trimming took 1 base from V and 9 from J, leaving 13 bases between them. The DNA of the CDR3 is TGTGCCAGCAGCCAAGTCGGGACAATCGTGCAGTACTTC. Its protein product is CASSQVGTIVQYF.